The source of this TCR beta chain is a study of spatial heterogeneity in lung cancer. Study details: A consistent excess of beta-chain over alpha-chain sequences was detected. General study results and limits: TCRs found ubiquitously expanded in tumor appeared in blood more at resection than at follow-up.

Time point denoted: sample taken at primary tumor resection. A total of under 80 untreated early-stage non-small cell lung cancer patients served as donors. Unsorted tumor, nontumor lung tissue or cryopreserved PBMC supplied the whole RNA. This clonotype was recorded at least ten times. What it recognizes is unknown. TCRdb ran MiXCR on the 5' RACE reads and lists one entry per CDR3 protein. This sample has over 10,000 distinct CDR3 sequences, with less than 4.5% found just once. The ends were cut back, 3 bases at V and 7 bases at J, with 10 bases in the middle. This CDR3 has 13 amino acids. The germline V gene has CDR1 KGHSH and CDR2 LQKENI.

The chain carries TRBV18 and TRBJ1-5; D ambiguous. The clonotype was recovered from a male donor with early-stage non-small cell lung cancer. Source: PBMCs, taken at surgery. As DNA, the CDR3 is TGTGCCAGCTCACCGGGCGAGAAGCAGCCCCAGCATTTT. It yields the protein CASSPGEKQPQHF.